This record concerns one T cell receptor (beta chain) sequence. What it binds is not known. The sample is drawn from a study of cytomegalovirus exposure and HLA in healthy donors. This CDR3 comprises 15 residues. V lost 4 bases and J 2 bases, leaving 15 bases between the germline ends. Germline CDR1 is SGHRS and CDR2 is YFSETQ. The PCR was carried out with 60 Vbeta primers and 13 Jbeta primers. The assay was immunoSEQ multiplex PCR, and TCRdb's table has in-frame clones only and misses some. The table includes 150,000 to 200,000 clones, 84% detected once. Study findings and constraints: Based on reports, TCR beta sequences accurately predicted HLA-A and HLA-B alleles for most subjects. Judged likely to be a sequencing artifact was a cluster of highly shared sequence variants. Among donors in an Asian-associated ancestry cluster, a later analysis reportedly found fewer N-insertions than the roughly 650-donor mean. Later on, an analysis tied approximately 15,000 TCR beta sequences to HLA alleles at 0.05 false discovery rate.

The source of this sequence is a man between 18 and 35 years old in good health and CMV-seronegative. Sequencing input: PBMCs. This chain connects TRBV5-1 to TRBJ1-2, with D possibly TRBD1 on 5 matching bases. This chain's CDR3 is CASSVDGPGNYGYTF. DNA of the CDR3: TGCGCCAGCAGCGTGGACGGCCCAGGGAACTATGGCTACACCTTC.